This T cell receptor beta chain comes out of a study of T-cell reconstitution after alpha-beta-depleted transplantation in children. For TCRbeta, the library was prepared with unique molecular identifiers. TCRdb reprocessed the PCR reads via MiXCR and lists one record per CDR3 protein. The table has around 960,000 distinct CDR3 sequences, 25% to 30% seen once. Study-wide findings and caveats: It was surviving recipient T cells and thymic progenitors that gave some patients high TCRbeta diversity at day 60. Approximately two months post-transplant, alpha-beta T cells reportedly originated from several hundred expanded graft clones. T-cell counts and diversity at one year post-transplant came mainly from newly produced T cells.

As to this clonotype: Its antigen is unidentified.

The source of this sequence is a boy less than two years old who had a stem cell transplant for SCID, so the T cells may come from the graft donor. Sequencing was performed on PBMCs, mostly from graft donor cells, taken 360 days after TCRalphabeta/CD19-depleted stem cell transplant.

The CDR3 sequence is CASSAYAGVQETQYF. The CDR3 bases are TGTGCCAGCAGCGCTTACGCCGGGGTCCAAGAGACCCAGTACTTC. The rearrangement uses TRBV9 and TRBJ2-5; D possibly corresponds to TRBD2 (5 bases). Germline CDR1 and CDR2: SGDLS and YYNGEE. Trimming left V 3 bases short and J 1 base short, with 13 bases between. The CDR3 consists of 15 residues.